This TCR beta chain was recorded in a study of cytomegalovirus exposure and HLA in healthy donors. The table lists this clone with a few counts. No antigen is known for it. PCR amplification relied on 60 Vbeta primers (plus 13 Jbeta primers). Some clones are missing from TCRdb's copy, which holds only in-frame ones; the method was immunoSEQ multiplex PCR. The data contain some 200,000 clones, 70% to 85% of them singletons. General study points: An Asian-associated ancestry cluster reportedly showed fewer N-insertions than the approximately 670-donor mean in a later analysis. A later examination showed that TCR association rates differed by HLA locus, with DRB1 most and HLA-C fewest.

Deletions cut 0 bases from V and 0 bases from J, with 5 bases between. The CDR3 loop spans 14 amino acids. CDR1 and CDR2 from the germline V gene are MNHEY and SVGAGI. The receptor's source is a woman aged 35 to 49 in good health and CMV-seronegative. The sample was PBMCs. The V and J genes are TRBV6-5 and TRBJ1-1; D ambiguous. CDR3 coding DNA: TGTGCCAGCAGTTACTCGTTCATGAACACTGAAGCTTTCTTT. Protein: CASSYSFMNTEAFF.